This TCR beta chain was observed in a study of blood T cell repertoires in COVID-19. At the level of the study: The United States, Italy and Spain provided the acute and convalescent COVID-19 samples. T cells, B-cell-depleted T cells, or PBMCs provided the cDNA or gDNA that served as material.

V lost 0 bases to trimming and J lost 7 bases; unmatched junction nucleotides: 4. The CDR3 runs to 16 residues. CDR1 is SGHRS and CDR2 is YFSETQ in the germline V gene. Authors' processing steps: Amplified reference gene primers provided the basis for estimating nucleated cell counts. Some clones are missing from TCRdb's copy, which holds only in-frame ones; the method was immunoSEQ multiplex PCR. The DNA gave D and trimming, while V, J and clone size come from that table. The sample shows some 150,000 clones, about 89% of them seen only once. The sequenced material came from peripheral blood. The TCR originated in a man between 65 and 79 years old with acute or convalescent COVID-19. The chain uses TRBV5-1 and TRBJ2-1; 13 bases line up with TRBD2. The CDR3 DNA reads TGCGCCAGCAGCTTGGTACTAGCGGGAGGGCGGAATGAGCAGTTCTTC. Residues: CASSLVLAGGRNEQFF.